Listed here are 20 T cell receptor beta chains from one sample, sequenced in a study of blood T cell repertoires in COVID-19. Clones were sequenced by immunoSEQ multiplex PCR, and TCRdb holds only the in-frame ones, with some missing. The top ten hold more than 0.8% of the sample, which has 200,000 to 300,000 clones, 80% to 95% seen once. Sample: peripheral blood. The receptors originated from a young man with COVID-19, enrolled during active disease.

This clone was seen just once. The chain links TRBV5-1 to TRBJ2-7, with D possibly TRBD1 on 6 matching bases. Germline loops: CDR1 SGHRS, CDR2 YFSETQ. CDR3 size: 16 residues. Trimming took 0 bases from V and 4 from J, leaving 17 bases between them. CDR3 nucleotide sequence: TGCGCCAGCAGCTTGGTGGGACACGAGAATAATTACGAGCAGTACTTC. It encodes CASSLVGHENNYEQYF.

This sequence joins TRBV18 and TRBJ1-5, with D possibly TRBD1 on 6 matching bases. Germline-derived CDR1 and CDR2 are KGHSH and LQKENI. The CDR3 runs to 16 residues. Trimming cost V 1 base and J 0 bases, with 10 bases left between them. As DNA, the CDR3 is TGTGCCAGCTCACCACAGGCAGGGGATAGCAATCAGCCCCAGCATTTT. Encoded protein: CASSPQAGDSNQPQHF.

This clone has only one observation. In nucleotides, the CDR3 is TGTGCCAGCAGCCCTCGGAGGGCAGTCTATAGCAATCAGCCCCAGCATTTT. Translated, it gives CASSPRRAVYSNQPQHF. This rearrangement joins TRBV6-2 or TRBV6-3 to TRBJ1-5; D gene unclear. This CDR3 is built from 17 residues. The germline V and J ends were trimmed by 6 bases and 0 bases, with 18 bases remaining between them. Germline loops: CDR1 MNHEY, CDR2 SVGEGT.

The chain carries TRBV3-1 (or the pseudogene TRBV3-2) and TRBJ1-1; 7 bases agree with TRBD1. V shed 4 bases and J 4 bases; nucleotides not matched to a gene: 6. Germline lookup yields CDR1 LGHDT and CDR2 YNNKEL (reference sequence). The CDR3 covers 14 residues. CDR3 sequence: CASSLRDSRTEAFF. The CDR3 DNA reads as TGTGCCAGCAGCCTGAGGGACAGTCGCACTGAAGCTTTCTTT.

The chain employs TRBV4-1 and TRBJ1-2; D may be TRBD1 (6 bases). The V gene lost 2 bases and the J gene lost 4 bases, with 11 bases spanning the gap. The CDR3 runs 14 residues. From germline, CDR1 is MGHRA and CDR2 YSYEKL. As DNA, the CDR3 is TGCGCCAGCAGCCAACCAGGGGTAAGCTATGGCTACACCTTC. Amino acids: CASSQPGVSYGYTF.

This chain uses TRBV5-1 with TRBJ1-1; TRBD1 might be the D (6 bases). The length of the CDR3 is 17 residues. Trimming took 4 bases from V and 2 from J, leaving 21 bases between them. CDR1 SGHRS and CDR2 YFSETQ come from the germline V gene. The CDR3, as DNA: TGCGCCAGCAGCGCTCTAACAGGGCTCCCCACTAACACTGAAGCTTTCTTT. As protein: CASSALTGLPTNTEAFF.

The gene calls are TRBV3-1 (or the pseudogene TRBV3-2) and TRBJ1-2; D is perhaps TRBD1 (6 bases). This CDR3 is 14 amino acids long. Per the germline V gene, CDR1 is LGHDT and CDR2 is YNNKEL (reference sequence). Trimming removed 4 bases from V and 4 bases from J, with 13 bases in between. The CDR3 DNA reads as TGTGCCAGCAGCCGAACAGGGATGGGCTATGGCTACACCTTC. Translating gives CASSRTGMGYGYTF.

This rearrangement joins TRBV6-5 to TRBJ1-6, with a tentative D call TRBD1 (6 bases). Germline CDR1 and CDR2: MNHEY and SVGAGI. V shed 6 bases and J shed 3 bases, with 12 bases lying between them. The CDR3 is 15 residues long. DNA of the CDR3: TGTGCCAGCAGCTTTGGGGGCGGCTATAATTCACCCCTCCACTTT. It codes for CASSFGGGYNSPLHF.

This clone has a single count. This chain connects TRBV6-5 to TRBJ2-6, with no clear D. CDR3 size: 14 residues. The germline gives CDR1 MNHEY, CDR2 SVGAGI. With 9 bases removed from V and 0 bases from J, the gap between germline ends came to 9 bases. CDR3 residues: CASYALSGANVLTF. The CDR3 DNA reads TGTGCCAGTTACGCACTCTCTGGGGCCAACGTCCTGACTTTC.

This chain links TRBV19 with TRBJ2-1; no firm D call. Looked up from germline, CDR1 is LNHDA and CDR2 is SQIVND (reference sequence). V lost 7 bases, J lost 9 bases, and 13 bases lay in between. The CDR3 has 12 amino acids. CDR3 region: CASNAASGEQFF. In DNA, the CDR3 is TGTGCCAGTAACGCCGCCTCGGGTGAGCAGTTCTTC.

The V gene is TRBV19, the J gene TRBJ1-4; perhaps TRBD1 as D (6 bases). Germline values: CDR1 LNHDA, CDR2 SQIVND (reference sequence). Trimming shortened V by 7 bases and J by 0 bases, and 18 bases separated the two germline ends. This CDR3 contains 17 residues. CDR3: CASISLTGAATNEKLFF. Written as DNA, the CDR3 is TGTGCCAGTATCAGCCTGACAGGAGCCGCAACTAATGAAAAACTGTTTTTT.

The V gene is TRBV5-1, the J gene TRBJ2-1; 9 positions agree with TRBD2. Germline CDR1 SGHRS, CDR2 YFSETQ. Trimming at V came to 1 base and at J to 7 bases, leaving 12 bases not matched to a gene. The CDR3 runs to 17 residues. CDR3 residues: CASSLTLSAGGQNEQFF. The DNA for the CDR3 is TGCGCCAGCAGCTTGACGTTATCAGCGGGGGGCCAGAATGAGCAGTTCTTC.

The genes are TRBV5-1 and TRBJ1-1; 7 bases line up with TRBD1. Trimming took 4 bases from V and 2 from J; bases not matched to a gene: 11. CDR3 size: 16 residues. The germline CDR1 and CDR2 sequences are SGHRS and YFSETQ. CDR3 in DNA: TGCGCCAGCAGCGGGCAGGGGGGCGCAAGAAACACTGAAGCTTTCTTT. Its protein product is CASSGQGGARNTEAFF.

The chain has TRBV7-3 and TRBJ2-1, with 8 bases fitting TRBD2. This CDR3 has 15 residues. V was pared by 5 bases and J by 4 bases, with 7 bases of the junction left unmatched. The germline CDR1 and CDR2 sequences are SGHTA and FQGTGA. CDR3 sequence reads: CASSTEAGAYNEQFF. CDR3 DNA: TGTGCCAGCAGCACCGAAGCGGGGGCGTACAATGAGCAGTTCTTC.

V is TRBV9 and J is TRBJ2-7, with unresolved D. Germline V gene sequence: CDR1 SGDLS, CDR2 YYNGEE. V was cut by 0 bases and J by 3 bases, with 10 bases left in between. This CDR3 region has 14 residues. The CDR3 here is CASSVEVQDYEQYF. The CDR3 bases are TGTGCCAGCAGCGTAGAGGTGCAGGACTACGAGCAGTACTTC.

The V and J genes are TRBV3-1 (or the pseudogene TRBV3-2) and TRBJ1-4; D may be TRBD1 (5 bases). V was clipped by 3 bases and J by 8 bases, with 16 bases between them. Germline V gene data show CDR1 as LGHDT and CDR2 as YNNKEL (reference sequence). CDR3 length: 15 amino acids. Here the CDR3 DNA reads TGTGCCAGCAGCCAGGACACTGTGGGTGTCGAAAAACTGTTTTTT. Amino acids: CASSQDTVGVEKLFF.

The chain employs TRBV15 and TRBJ1-5; 7 bases agree with TRBD1. The V segment lost 3 bases and the J segment 4 bases; nucleotides outside the gene matches: 3. CDR3 size: 14 residues. Germline V gives CDR1 LNHNV, CDR2 YYDKDF (reference sequence). The DNA of the CDR3 is TGTGCCACCAGCAGGGGACAGACTAATCAGCCCCAGCATTTT. Translated, it gives CATSRGQTNQPQHF.

The chain joins TRBV5-4 to TRBJ1-1; D gene uncertain. The CDR3 loop spans 14 amino acids. Germline V CDR1 and CDR2: SGHNT, YYREEE (reference sequence). The ends were cut back, 2 bases at V and 1 base at J, with 9 bases in the middle. The CDR3 reads CASSFRGWNTEAFF. As DNA, the CDR3 is TGTGCCAGCAGCTTCCGGGGTTGGAACACTGAAGCTTTCTTT. The variable domain in full, completed from reference TRBV5-4 and TRBJ1-1, reads ETGVTQSPTHLIKTRGQQVTLRCSSQSGHNTVSWYQQALGQGPQFIFQYYREEENGRGNFPPRFSGLQFPNYSSELNVNALELDDSALYLCASSFRGWNTEAFFGQGTRLTVV.

The count of this clone is one. V and J are TRBV19 and TRBJ1-1; tentatively, D is TRBD1 (6 bases). In germline, CDR1 is LNHDA, CDR2 SQIVND (reference sequence). V was shortened by 3 bases and J by 9 bases, with 20 bases between the two germline ends. The CDR3 runs 15 residues. In DNA form, the CDR3 reads TGTGCCAGTAGTATTAGGTACAGGGCGTTAATTCAAGCTTTCTTT. It translates to CASSIRYRALIQAFF. The full variable domain, with the rest looked up from reference TRBV19 and TRBJ1-1, is DGGITQSPKYLFRKEGQNVTLSCEQNLNHDAMYWYRQDPGQGLRLIYYSQIVNDFQKGDIAEGYSVSREKKESFPLTVTSAQKNPTAFYLCASSIRYRALIQAFFGQGTRLTVV.

V and J are TRBV11-2 and TRBJ1-3, with D possibly TRBD1 on 5 matching bases. The CDR3 covers 15 residues. Germline CDR1 SGHAT, CDR2 FQNNGV. V was shortened by 4 bases and J by 4 bases, with 14 bases between the two germline ends. The CDR3 sequence: CASSWSGGSGNTIYF. The DNA for the CDR3 is TGTGCCAGCAGCTGGTCGGGGGGGAGCGGAAACACCATATATTTT.